This entry is about one TCR beta chain. One junction end disagrees with the germline gene, perhaps due to a read error. This sample is drawn from a study of blood T cell repertoires in COVID-19. Overall study: Samples of COVID-19 (acute and convalescent) were obtained from the United States, Italy and Spain. In each case, the material was cDNA or gDNA derived from T cells, B-cell-depleted T cells, or PBMCs.

Original methodology: Amplification of reference gene primers was used by the study to estimate nucleated cell counts. Sequencing was performed with immunoSEQ multiplex PCR; in TCRdb, only in-frame clones are kept and a portion is missing. V and J calls and clone size are given by that table; D and trimming were obtained from the DNA. Of 130,000 to 150,000 clones in the sample, roughly 87% were seen once. Germline CDR1 SGHVS, CDR2 FQNEAQ. The CDR3 is 17 amino acids. The sequence came from a human donor in a cohort sampled during active COVID-19. V gene TRBV7-8 combines with J gene TRBJ2-5, with TRBD1 identical over 8 bases. Sample: peripheral blood. The CDR3 nucleotides read TGTGCCAGCACCTTAGGGGGCAGTACAGGGGGACGGGAGACCCAGTACTTC. Encoded protein: CASTLGGSTGGRETQYF.